The 8 T cell receptor beta chains reported below all come from one sample, sequenced in a study of cytomegalovirus exposure and HLA in healthy donors (TCRdb year 2017). Receptors were amplified or captured by the immunoSEQ multiplex PCR assay. TCRdb took this table from immuneACCESS and kept in-frame rearrangements with V and J called. Such tables lack part of the clones; where checked against another copy, unresolved V genes explain under half of the gap, and the rest is unexplained. Across this sample there are about 130,000 clones, with around 89% seen only once. The ten largest clonotypes hold roughly 6.7% of the sample. Sequenced input: PBMCs. These receptors all come from a woman between 25 and 40 years old in good health and CMV-seropositive.

V is TRBV19 and J is TRBJ1-3; D gene uncertain. The CDR3 totals 14 residues. Germline values: CDR1 LNHDA, CDR2 SQIVND (reference sequence). Trimming took 6 bases from V and 0 from J, leaving 9 bases between them. CDR3 amino acids: CASSDGASGNTIYF. CDR3 sequence (DNA): TGTGCCAGTAGCGACGGAGCCTCTGGAAACACCATATATTTT.

V usage is TRBV18 and J usage is TRBJ1-1; maybe TRBD1 (6 bases). The CDR3 is 16 amino acids. Between the trimmed V and J ends, which lost 3 bases and 0 bases, there was a span of 14 bases. CDR1 is KGHSH, CDR2 LQKENI, per germline. The CDR3 reads CASSPRGFNMNTEAFF. CDR3 bases: TGTGCCAGCTCACCTAGGGGGTTCAACATGAACACTGAAGCTTTCTTT.

V gene TRBV2 combines with J gene TRBJ2-2; D is possibly TRBD2 (6 bases). This CDR3 has 16 amino acids. Germline V lookup: CDR1 SNHLY, CDR2 FYNNEI. V gave up 6 bases and J gave up 2 bases, with 16 bases separating them. The CDR3 sequence: CASSRDFRFNTGELFF. CDR3 DNA sequence: TGTGCCAGCAGCCGGGACTTCCGTTTCAACACCGGGGAGCTGTTTTTT. Supplemented by reference TRBV2 and TRBJ2-2, the full variable domain reads EPEVTQTPSHQVTQMGQEVILRCVPISNHLYFYWYRQILGQKVEFLVSFYNNEISEKSEIFDDQFSVERPDGSNFTLKIRSTKLEDSAMYFCASSRDFRFNTGELFFGEGSRLTVL.

The chain uses TRBV5-1 and TRBJ1-5; the match to TRBD1 covers 7 bases. V trimming: 5 bases; J trimming: 5 bases; junction bases outside the gene matches: 7. Looked up from germline, CDR1 is SGHRS and CDR2 is YFSETQ. The CDR3 is made up of 14 amino acids. CDR3 loop: CASSLQGTDQPQHF. Here the CDR3 DNA reads TGCGCCAGCAGTCTTCAGGGGACAGATCAGCCCCAGCATTTT.

This clone was picked up many times. This sequence joins TRBV5-6 and TRBJ1-4; 7 bases line up with TRBD1. J was trimmed by 8 bases and V by 4 bases; bases with no gene match: 8. CDR1 is SGHDT and CDR2 is YYEEEE in the germline V gene. CDR3 length equals 14 residues. For the CDR3, the DNA is TGTGCCAGCAGCATAACAGGGGTGGTGGAAAAACTGTTTTTT. Its translation is CASSITGVVEKLFF. The full variable domain, in which reference TRBV5-6 and TRBJ1-4 provide the parts outside the CDR3, is DAGVTQSPTHLIKTRGQQVTLRCSPKSGHDTVSWYQQALGQGPQFIFQYYEEEERQRGNFPDRFSGHQFPNYSSELNVNALLLGDSALYLCASSITGVVEKLFFGSGTQLSVL.

V and J are TRBV7-9 and TRBJ2-7, with 7 bases matching TRBD2. V trimming: 5 bases; J trimming: 7 bases; junction bases outside the gene matches: 14. The CDR3 spans 15 residues. The V gene's germline CDR1 is SEHNR and CDR2 FQNEAQ (reference sequence). The CDR3 region is CASSPASGPTGEQYF. In DNA, the CDR3 is TGTGCCAGCAGCCCTGCTAGCGGACCAACCGGGGAGCAGTACTTC. Together with reference TRBV7-9 and TRBJ2-7, the CDR3 gives the full variable domain: DTGVSQNPRHKITKRGQNVTFRCDPISEHNRLYWYRQTLGQGPEFLTYFQNEAQLEKSRLLSDRFSAERPKGSFSTLEIQRTEQGDSAMYLCASSPASGPTGEQYFGPGTRLTVT.

The gene calls are TRBV6-6 and TRBJ2-3, with 7 bases matching TRBD1. The CDR3 length is 13 residues. V shed 6 bases, J shed 11 bases, and the junction held 11 bases outside the gene matches. From germline, CDR1 is MNHNY and CDR2 SVGAGI (reference sequence). In DNA form, the CDR3 reads TGTGCCAGCAGCACCGACACAGGGGCAAAGCAGTATTTT. Translating it yields CASSTDTGAKQYF.

The DNA for the CDR3 is TGCGCCAGCAGCAATAGACTAGCGGGACTCCACAATGAGCAGTTCTTC. Translation: CASSNRLAGLHNEQFF. The V and J genes are TRBV5-1 and TRBJ2-1, with 11 bases matching TRBD2. The trim removed 4 bases at V and 5 bases at J, leaving 8 bases unmatched. The CDR3 is 16 residues long. CDR1 and CDR2 from the germline V gene are SGHRS and YFSETQ.